A single sample gave rise to the 20 T cell receptor beta chains below, sequenced in a study of blood T cell repertoires in COVID-19. Here immunoSEQ multiplex PCR was the method, and the copy in TCRdb shows in-frame clones only, minus some. The sample yields 200,000 to 300,000 clones, approximately 83% seen once. Specimen: peripheral blood. These receptors all stem from a woman older than 75 with acute or convalescent COVID-19.

J is TRBJ1-5 and V is TRBV12-5; weak D call: TRBD1 (5 bases). V lost 6 bases, J lost 4 bases, and 16 bases lay in between. Germline assignment: CDR1 LGHNT and CDR2 FRNRAP. The CDR3 is 15 amino acids. The CDR3 DNA sequence: TGTGCTAGTGGCCTGGGGGGAAAAGGGAATCAGCCCCAGCATTTT. It codes for CASGLGGKGNQPQHF.

The chain employs TRBV12-3 or TRBV12-4 and TRBJ1-1; D remains unclear. Trimming shortened V by 5 bases and J by 6 bases, and 13 bases separated the two germline ends. This CDR3 has 13 amino acids. This CDR3 is CASSPRRAAEAFF. The CDR3 DNA reads as TGTGCCAGCAGTCCCCGGAGGGCGGCTGAAGCTTTCTTT.

The chain combines TRBV19 with TRBJ1-3; D ambiguous. Germline V gives CDR1 LNHDA, CDR2 SQIVND (reference sequence). This CDR3 is 15 amino acids long. Trimming took 7 bases from V and 0 from J, leaving 13 bases between them. The CDR3 here is CASTFLGSSGNTIYF. In DNA form, the CDR3 reads TGTGCCAGTACCTTCTTGGGCAGCTCTGGAAACACCATATATTTT.

This clone was seen more than once but under ten times. The V call is TRBV7-9, the J call TRBJ1-1; D remains ambiguous. Germline loops: CDR1 SEHNR, CDR2 FQNEAQ (reference sequence). With 1 base removed from V and 5 bases from J, the gap between germline ends came to 17 bases. The CDR3 sequence is 16 residues long. The CDR3 bases are TGTGCCAGCAGCTTAGGATTAGATTACCGGGAAACTGAAGCTTTCTTT. Translation: CASSLGLDYRETEAFF.

The J gene is TRBJ1-4, the V gene TRBV3-1 (or the pseudogene TRBV3-2); D is perhaps TRBD1 (5 bases). The germline V and J ends were trimmed by 0 bases and 7 bases, with 12 bases remaining between them. The CDR3 extends over 15 amino acids. Germline V gene sequence: CDR1 LGHDT, CDR2 YNNKEL (reference sequence). Here the CDR3 reads CASSQDLTGPEKLFF. CDR3 coding DNA: TGTGCCAGCAGCCAAGATCTAACAGGTCCTGAAAAACTGTTTTTT.

The gene calls are TRBV2 and TRBJ1-1, with D tentatively TRBD1 (5 bases). The germline V gene has CDR1 SNHLY and CDR2 FYNNEI. CDR3 length: 14 residues. The V end was cut by 2 bases, the J end by 3 bases, with 10 bases between. The CDR3 loop is CASSEQGWDTEAFF. CDR3 nucleotide sequence: TGTGCCAGCAGTGAACAGGGATGGGACACTGAAGCTTTCTTT. The variable domain in full, completed from reference TRBV2 and TRBJ1-1, reads EPEVTQTPSHQVTQMGQEVILRCVPISNHLYFYWYRQILGQKVEFLVSFYNNEISEKSEIFDDQFSVERPDGSNFTLKIRSTKLEDSAMYFCASSEQGWDTEAFFGQGTRLTVV.

This clone was seen once. This chain joins TRBV19 and TRBJ1-5; D gene ambiguous. Looked up from germline, CDR1 is LNHDA and CDR2 is SQIVND (reference sequence). The CDR3 is 14 residues long. V lost 5 bases and J lost 8, with 16 bases in between. The CDR3 protein is CASSAGRALEPQHF. CDR3 in DNA: TGTGCCAGTAGTGCGGGTAGGGCTCTAGAGCCCCAGCATTTT.

This clone has a single count. This rearrangement joins TRBV2 to TRBJ1-3, with no clear D. Germline V gives CDR1 SNHLY, CDR2 FYNNEI. V shed 6 bases and J shed 2 bases, with 5 bases lying between them. CDR3 size: 12 residues. The DNA of the CDR3 is TGTGCCAGCAGGGGAGCTGGAAACACCATATATTTT. The encoded protein is CASRGAGNTIYF.

This clone has more than one count but fewer than ten. The V gene is TRBV25-1, the J gene TRBJ2-3; possible D gene TRBD1, 6 bases. The CDR3 runs 13 residues. V was shortened by 10 bases and J by 1 base, with 12 bases between the two germline ends. Germline lookup yields CDR1 MGHDK and CDR2 SYGVNS. The DNA of the CDR3 is TGTGCCACCTGCGAGGGGGGCACAGATACGCAGTATTTT. This translates into CATCEGGTDTQYF. Combining the CDR3 with reference TRBV25-1 and TRBJ2-3 gives the whole variable domain EADIYQTPRYLVIGTGKKITLECSQTMGHDKMYWYQQDPGMELHLIHYSYGVNSTEKGDLSSESTVSRIRTEHFPLTLESARPSHTSQYLCATCEGGTDTQYFGPGTRLTVL.

The chain is built from TRBV5-1 and TRBJ1-2; 7 bases are a match to TRBD1. The CDR3 totals 16 residues. V lost 8 bases and J lost 4; bases outside the gene matches: 17. Germline loops: CDR1 SGHRS, CDR2 YFSETQ. This CDR3 is CARPGPRTGLTYGYTF. The CDR3 DNA is TGCGCCAGGCCGGGACCAAGGACAGGCCTAACCTATGGCTACACCTTC.

This clone has a single count. This chain joins TRBV6-5 and TRBJ2-4, with 7 bases that match TRBD1. The J segment lost 7 bases and the V segment lost 0 bases, leaving 6 bases of the junction unmatched. The CDR3 loop spans 15 amino acids. Germline V lookup: CDR1 MNHEY, CDR2 SVGAGI. CDR3 residues: CASSYSPGQKNIQYF. DNA for the CDR3: TGTGCCAGCAGTTACTCTCCGGGACAGAAGAACATTCAGTACTTC.

The chain recombines TRBV19 with TRBJ2-4; tentative D call: TRBD1 (5 bases). Germline lookup yields CDR1 LNHDA and CDR2 SQIVND (reference sequence). The length of the CDR3 is 15 residues. The ends were cut back, 4 bases at V and 0 bases at J, with 10 bases in the middle. This CDR3 is CASSRQSLAKNIQYF. The CDR3 DNA reads TGTGCCAGTAGTAGACAGTCTTTAGCCAAAAACATTCAGTACTTC.

The V and J genes are TRBV18 and TRBJ2-7; 7 positions match TRBD1. The germline V gene has CDR1 KGHSH and CDR2 LQKENI. The CDR3 has 14 residues. V shed 2 bases, J shed 8 bases, and the junction held 9 bases outside the gene matches. The CDR3 bases are TGTGCCAGCTCACCAGGAGAGGGGGCGCGGCAGCAGTACTTC. Translated: CASSPGEGARQQYF. The entire variable domain, with the rest obtained from reference TRBV18 and TRBJ2-7, is as follows: NAGVMQNPRHLVRRRGQEARLRCSPMKGHSHVYWYRQLPEEGLKFMVYLQKENIIDESGMPKERFSAEFPKEGPSILRIQQVVRGDSAAYFCASSPGEGARQQYFGPGTRLTVT.

This chain uses TRBV2 with TRBJ1-2; no definite D call. CDR1 is SNHLY, CDR2 FYNNEI, per germline. Trimming shortened V by 4 bases and J by 10 bases, and 13 bases separated the two germline ends. This CDR3 has 12 amino acids. The CDR3 reads CASSAMGSYYTF. In DNA, the CDR3 is TGTGCCAGCAGTGCGATGGGCAGTTACTACACCTTC. The whole variable domain, remainder taken from reference TRBV2 and TRBJ1-2, is EPEVTQTPSHQVTQMGQEVILRCVPISNHLYFYWYRQILGQKVEFLVSFYNNEISEKSEIFDDQFSVERPDGSNFTLKIRSTKLEDSAMYFCASSAMGSYYTFGSGTRLTVV.

This clone came up once. V usage is TRBV20-1 and J usage is TRBJ2-3, with a tentative D call TRBD2 (6 bases). The CDR3 covers 11 residues. CDR1 is DFQATT and CDR2 is SNEGSKA in the germline V gene (reference sequence). V shed 6 bases and J shed 10 bases, with 14 bases lying between them. CDR3 in DNA: TGCAGTGCCCTCGACGGGAGTTCGCAGTATTTT. Encoded protein: CSALDGSSQYF.

The rearrangement links TRBV9 to TRBJ1-6; D is possibly TRBD1 (6 bases). Germline CDR1 SGDLS, CDR2 YYNGEE. The germline V and J ends were trimmed by 4 bases and 9 bases, with 11 bases remaining between them. This CDR3 has 13 amino acids. DNA of the CDR3: TGTGCCAGCAGCACAAGCAGGGGTTCACCCCTCCACTTT. Encoded protein: CASSTSRGSPLHF.

This chain uses TRBV30 with TRBJ2-3; maybe TRBD2 (6 bases). The CDR3 loop spans 16 amino acids. V shed 0 bases and J shed 2 bases, with 15 bases lying between them. CDR1 is GTSNPN and CDR2 is SVGIG in the germline V gene (reference sequence). The CDR3 nucleotides read TGTGCCTGGAGTGTAGCTAGCGTAGGGCTCACAGATACGCAGTATTTT. The encoded protein is CAWSVASVGLTDTQYF.

This clone occurred a few times. The chain links TRBV6-7 to TRBJ1-5; a weak D match, TRBD1 (5 bases). TRBV6-7 has ORF status, its function being uncertain. The V end was cut by 7 bases, the J end by 2 bases, with 27 bases between. The CDR3 extends over 19 amino acids. CDR3 loop: CASIGGAQDIGVGNQPQHF. As DNA, the CDR3 is TGTGCCAGCATCGGTGGAGCGCAGGACATTGGAGTCGGCAATCAGCCCCAGCATTTT.

The gene calls are TRBV29-1 and TRBJ1-5, with D perhaps TRBD1 (5 bases). CDR3 length: 13 residues. The V gene's germline CDR1 is SQVTM and CDR2 ANQGSEA. Trimming removed 5 bases from V and 3 bases from J, with 11 bases in between. CDR3: CSVREQANQPQHF. Written as DNA, the CDR3 is TGCAGCGTTCGAGAACAGGCCAATCAGCCCCAGCATTTT.

The chain has TRBV11-2 and TRBJ1-1; unclear D gene. The ends were cut back, 7 bases at V and 3 bases at J, with 15 bases in the middle. Germline V gene data show CDR1 as SGHAT and CDR2 as FQNNGV. CDR3 length equals 14 residues. The CDR3 coding sequence is TGTGCCAGCACCTATGGGCGGGCGGACACTGAAGCTTTCTTT. Its translation is CASTYGRADTEAFF.